What follows are 31 T cell receptor beta chains derived from one specimen sequenced in a study of response to subunit inactivated influenza vaccine. TCRdb recomputed calls from the RT-PCR reads with MiXCR, one row per CDR3 protein. The sample records more than 700,000 distinct CDR3 sequences, 21% being singletons. Sequenced material: PBMCs from blood, taken 5 to 6 days after vaccination. The receptors derive from a man aged 50 to 60 who received an inactivated influenza vaccine.

In its sample, this clonotype was seen a few times. The chain joins TRBV5-1 to TRBJ2-7; D possibly corresponds to TRBD1 (6 bases). The CDR3 has 11 residues. Germline CDR1 is SGHRS and CDR2 is YFSETQ. V shed 6 bases and J shed 4 bases, with 8 bases lying between them. The CDR3 here is CASKGEYEQYF. The CDR3 DNA follows: TGCGCCAGCAAGGGGGAATACGAGCAGTACTTC.

In this sample, this clonotype turned up a few times. CDR3 amino acids: CASSRRLAGGIEETQYF. The CDR3 nucleotides are TGTGCCAGCAGCCGAAGACTAGCGGGGGGCATAGAAGAGACCCAGTACTTC. This chain uses TRBV3-1 with TRBJ2-5, with TRBD2 identical over 13 bases. CDR1 is LGHDT, CDR2 YNNKEL, per germline (reference sequence). V gave up 4 bases and J gave up 3 bases; unmatched junction bases: 8. CDR3 size: 17 residues.

V usage is TRBV20-1 and J usage is TRBJ2-1, with 9 bases aligning to TRBD2. Looked up from germline, CDR1 is DFQATT and CDR2 is SNEGSKA (reference sequence). This CDR3 has 15 amino acids. Trimming removed 0 bases from V and 9 bases from J; junction bases left unmatched: 9. The CDR3 here is CSARDFGRGGFEQFF. The CDR3 DNA is TGCAGTGCTAGAGATTTTGGGCGGGGGGGGTTTGAGCAGTTCTTC.

With respect to this clonotype: The junction shows a germline mismatch at one end, possibly a read error. The chain has TRBV7-2 and TRBJ2-5, with TRBD1 as a possible D gene (6 bases). This CDR3 is 16 amino acids long. Germline assignment: CDR1 SGHTA and CDR2 FQGNSA. CDR3 protein: CAISPGPGHYRETQYF. DNA of the CDR3: TGTGCCATCAGCCCGGGGCCGGGACACTATAGAGAGACCCAGTACTTC.

This clonotype came up a few times. The gene calls are TRBV6-2 or TRBV6-3 and TRBJ1-3; weak D call: TRBD1 (6 bases). Trimming shortened V by 0 bases and J by 0 bases, and 12 bases separated the two germline ends. The CDR3 is 17 residues long. Germline CDR1 and CDR2: MNHEY and SVGEGT. CDR3: CASSYSGQTNSGNTIYF. The CDR3 nucleotides are TGTGCCAGCAGTTACTCCGGACAGACAAACTCTGGAAACACCATATATTTT.

This clonotype was found a few times. The CDR3 DNA reads as TGTGCCAGCAGCTTAAATGGGGGGCCCGGGGAGCTGTTTTTT. Translated, it gives CASSLNGGPGELFF. The chain uses TRBV7-2 and TRBJ2-2, with D perhaps assigned TRBD1 or TRBD2 (6 bases each). Germline lookup yields CDR1 SGHTA and CDR2 FQGNSA. The CDR3 covers 14 residues. V was trimmed by 2 bases and J by 6 bases, leaving 10 bases between them.

The V gene is TRBV20-1, the J gene TRBJ1-5; D possibly corresponds to TRBD1 (5 bases). This CDR3 is built from 15 residues. Trimming took off 3 bases at V and 5 bases at J, with 17 bases between the two ends. CDR1 is DFQATT and CDR2 is SNEGSKA in the germline V gene (reference sequence). As DNA, the CDR3 is TGCAGTGCTAGCGACATCGAGCAGGGCTATCAGCCCCAGCATTTT. This translates into CSASDIEQGYQPQHF.

This clonotype was observed a few times. V is TRBV29-1 and J is TRBJ1-1; D gene ambiguous. This CDR3 spans 12 amino acids. The germline V gene has CDR1 SQVTM and CDR2 ANQGSEA. The CDR3 reads CIAGWGNTEAFF. In DNA, the CDR3 is TGCATTGCCGGGTGGGGGAACACTGAAGCTTTCTTT.

This clonotype was found a few times. The CDR3 loop reads CASSTQTVGETQYF. The CDR3 DNA reads TGTGCCAGCAGCACCCAGACAGTAGGAGAGACCCAGTACTTC. The gene calls are TRBV7-9 and TRBJ2-5, with D perhaps matching TRBD1 (5 bases). The V gene's germline CDR1 is SEHNR and CDR2 FQNEAQ (reference sequence). Trimming shortened V by 5 bases and J by 4 bases, and 14 bases separated the two germline ends. This CDR3 contains 14 residues.

This clonotype was seen many times. The J gene is TRBJ2-1, the V gene TRBV6-5, with D hard to call. V was pared by 2 bases and J by 5 bases, with 4 bases between. The CDR3 is 12 amino acids. The germline V gene has CDR1 MNHEY and CDR2 SVGAGI. This CDR3 reads CASSYIHNEQFF. CDR3 nucleotide sequence: TGTGCCAGCAGTTACATCCACAATGAGCAGTTCTTC.

Only a few counts were recorded for this clonotype. Relative to the germline gene, one junction end is altered; a read error may explain this. The gene calls are TRBV7-7 and TRBJ2-1; D uncertain. Germline loops: CDR1 SSHAT, CDR2 FNYEAQ (reference sequence). The CDR3 runs to 13 residues. The CDR3 region has the DNA TGTGCTAGCAGCTTACTCAGGCATAATGAGCAGTTCTTC. This encodes CASSLLRHNEQFF.

The chain is built from TRBV24-1 and TRBJ2-7; tentative D call: TRBD1 (6 bases). CDR1 is KGHDR, CDR2 SFDVKD, per germline. V was cut by 5 bases and J by 7 bases, with 8 bases left in between. The CDR3 length is 11 residues. The CDR3 DNA reads as TGTGCCACCAGTGCAGGGGAGGAGCAGTACTTC. This gives the protein CATSAGEEQYF.

There are a few counts of this clonotype. The rearrangement links TRBV4-3 to TRBJ2-2; 10 nucleotides match TRBD1. Germline V CDR1 and CDR2: LGHNA, YSLEER. V gave up 2 bases and J gave up 3 bases; unmatched junction bases: 3. This CDR3 region has 16 residues. The CDR3 nucleotides are TGCGCCAGCAGCCAACCGGGACAGGGGTACACCGGGGAGCTGTTTTTT. Encoded protein: CASSQPGQGYTGELFF.

CDR3 sequence: CASSPTGQAPEQYF. The CDR3 bases are TGTGCCAGCAGCCCGACCGGACAGGCTCCCGAGCAGTACTTC. The chain uses TRBV5-6 and TRBJ2-7, with 7 bases matching TRBD1. The V gene end was trimmed by 4 bases and the J gene end by 6 bases; junction bases not matched to a gene: 10. Germline lookup yields CDR1 SGHDT and CDR2 YYEEEE. The CDR3 spans 14 residues.

This chain connects TRBV24-1 to TRBJ2-1; 10 nucleotides match TRBD2. The CDR3 length is 15 residues. Trimming at V came to 3 bases and at J to 12 bases, leaving 10 bases not matched to a gene. Germline CDR1 KGHDR, CDR2 SFDVKD. The CDR3 here is CATSDATGTSAGQFF. CDR3 DNA: TGTGCCACCAGTGATGCCACCGGGACTAGCGCCGGGCAGTTCTTC.

This clonotype showed up just a few times. The DNA of the CDR3 is TGCGCCAGCAGCCAAGTAGATATAGTCTCCTACAATGAGCAGTTCTTC. This sequence encodes CASSQVDIVSYNEQFF. This chain joins TRBV4-1 and TRBJ2-1; D uncertain. The CDR3 length is 16 residues. The ends were cut back, 1 base at V and 0 bases at J, with 10 bases in the middle. Germline lookup yields CDR1 MGHRA and CDR2 YSYEKL.

This clonotype was counted only a few times. The rearrangement links TRBV5-1 to TRBJ2-2, with D uncertain. Trimming stripped 7 bases from V and 6 bases from J, with 7 bases between. Germline CDR1 SGHRS, CDR2 YFSETQ. The CDR3 is 11 residues long. The CDR3 nucleotides read TGCGCCAGCTGGGGTGCCGGGGAGCTGTTTTTT. Its protein is CASWGAGELFF.

The chain combines TRBV7-9 with TRBJ1-1, with D possibly being TRBD1 (6 bases). Germline CDR1 is SEHNR and CDR2 is FQNEAQ (reference sequence). V gave up 5 bases and J gave up 5 bases, with 18 bases separating them. The CDR3 runs 15 residues. The CDR3 sequence: CASSRGIQGGTEAFF. For the CDR3, the DNA is TGTGCCAGCAGCCGAGGAATACAGGGAGGGACTGAAGCTTTCTTT.

This clonotype was found a few times. The J gene is TRBJ1-2, the V gene TRBV20-1; 9 nucleotides match TRBD1. The CDR3 covers 14 residues. Germline assignment: CDR1 DFQATT and CDR2 SNEGSKA (reference sequence). CDR3: CRPDGDRDADGYTF. As DNA, the CDR3 is TGCAGGCCCGACGGGGACAGGGATGCGGATGGCTACACCTTC.

This sequence joins TRBV20-1 and TRBJ2-7, with unresolved D. V lost 2 bases, J lost 2 bases, and 10 bases lay in between. The length of the CDR3 is 13 residues. CDR1 is DFQATT, CDR2 SNEGSKA, per germline (reference sequence). CDR3 nucleotide sequence: TGCAGTGCTAGACCCGTTGGACCCTACGAGCAGTACTTC. Encoded protein: CSARPVGPYEQYF.

The chain carries TRBV6-1 and TRBJ2-1, with D maybe TRBD1 (6 bases). V dropped 6 bases and J dropped 6 bases, with 12 bases sitting between them. The CDR3 spans 13 residues. Per the germline V gene, CDR1 is MNHNS and CDR2 is SASEGT. The CDR3 loop reads CASRIGQFNEQFF. CDR3 DNA: TGTGCCAGCAGGATCGGACAGTTCAATGAGCAGTTCTTC.

This chain links TRBV4-2 with TRBJ2-7, with 13 bases matching TRBD2. This CDR3 region has 15 residues. Per the germline V gene, CDR1 is LGHNA and CDR2 is YNFKEQ. Trimming at V came to 1 base and at J to 7 bases, leaving 4 bases not matched to a gene. The CDR3 bases are TGTGCCAGCAGCCAAGGGATGGGACTAGCGGGAGAGCAGTACTTC. This gives the protein CASSQGMGLAGEQYF.

The CDR3 loop reads CASTLTGTGMGDTGELFF. The CDR3 bases are TGTGCCAGTACTCTAACCGGGACAGGGATGGGGGACACCGGGGAGCTGTTTTTT. The chain couples TRBV11-1 to TRBJ2-2; 9 bases align to TRBD1. From germline, CDR1 is SGHAT and CDR2 FQDESV (reference sequence). The CDR3 consists of 18 residues. The V gene end was trimmed by 9 bases and the J gene end by 3 bases; junction bases not matched to a gene: 17.

This clonotype was detected a few times. The chain links TRBV12-3 or TRBV12-4 to TRBJ2-3, with TRBD2 matching over 7 bases. The CDR3 length is 15 residues. The V segment lost 5 bases and the J segment 1 base; nucleotides outside the gene matches: 6. CDR3 nucleotides: TGTGCCAGCAGTCCAGCGGGATTCGGCACAGATACGCAGTATTTT. Translated, it gives CASSPAGFGTDTQYF.

The rearrangement links TRBV6-1 to TRBJ2-1; D may be TRBD1 (5 bases). Germline V gene lookup returns CDR1 MNHNS and CDR2 SASEGT. V was clipped by 6 bases and J by 0 bases, with 15 bases between them. There are 16 residues in the CDR3. The CDR3 here is CASRDDSLSSYNEQFF. CDR3 DNA: TGTGCCAGCAGGGACGACAGCCTGAGCTCCTACAATGAGCAGTTCTTC.

This sequence joins TRBV24-1 and TRBJ2-3, with TRBD1 matching 7 bases. From germline, CDR1 is KGHDR and CDR2 SFDVKD. Trimming at V came to 4 bases and at J to 4 bases, leaving 10 bases not matched to a gene. The CDR3 contains 16 residues. The CDR3 here is CATSEPQGIWADTQYF. CDR3 sequence (DNA): TGTGCCACCAGTGAACCACAGGGGATTTGGGCAGATACGCAGTATTTT.

Many counts were recorded for this clonotype. This rearrangement joins TRBV12-3 or TRBV12-4 to TRBJ2-1; perhaps TRBD2 as D (5 bases). This CDR3 region has 13 residues. Trimming left V 3 bases short and J 6 bases short, with 9 bases between. CDR3 sequence reads: CASSFGRINEQFF. DNA of the CDR3: TGTGCCAGCAGTTTTGGGAGAATCAATGAGCAGTTCTTC.

The chain uses TRBV5-6 and TRBJ2-3, with no clear D. V was cut by 4 bases and J by 2 bases, with 11 bases left in between. This CDR3 comprises 14 residues. Germline-derived CDR1 and CDR2 are SGHDT and YYEEEE. CDR3 DNA: TGTGCCAGCAGCATTAGATCTTTCACAGATACGCAGTATTTT. Its protein product is CASSIRSFTDTQYF.

The V gene is TRBV20-1, the J gene TRBJ1-2; D is uncertain. This CDR3 contains 12 residues. Germline V lookup: CDR1 DFQATT, CDR2 SNEGSKA (reference sequence). V was clipped by 6 bases and J by 6 bases, with 14 bases between them. In nucleotides, the CDR3 is TGCAGTGCCCCCTGGAGAGGAGATGGCTACACCTTC. It specifies CSAPWRGDGYTF.

The V and J genes are TRBV7-6 and TRBJ2-5, with D tentatively TRBD2 (5 bases). The CDR3 covers 15 residues. Germline V CDR1 and CDR2: SGHVS, FNYEAQ. Between the trimmed V and J ends, which lost 1 base and 2 bases, there was a span of 11 bases. In DNA form, the CDR3 reads TGTGCCAGCAGCTTAGGGACTTACCGACAAGAGACCCAGTACTTC. This codes for CASSLGTYRQETQYF. The variable domain in full, with the rest retrieved from reference TRBV7-6 and TRBJ2-5, is GAGVSQSPRYKVTKRGQDVALRCDPISGHVSLYWYRQALGQGPEFLTYFNYEAQQDKSGLPNDRFSAERPEGSISTLTIQRTEQRDSAMYRCASSLGTYRQETQYFGPGTRLLVL.

The chain uses TRBV5-5 and TRBJ1-6, with 8 bases that match TRBD1. The CDR3 sequence is 15 residues long. V lost 5 bases and J lost 9; bases outside the gene matches: 10. Germline V lookup: CDR1 SGHKS, CDR2 YYEKEE (reference sequence). CDR3 protein: CASRFRQGSGSPLHF. In DNA, the CDR3 is TGTGCCAGCAGGTTCCGACAGGGGAGCGGTTCACCCCTCCACTTT.